The 32 T cell receptor beta chains below were found in one sample sequenced in a study of OX40 agonist ivuxolimab in advanced cancers. Library construction relied on the immunoSEQ multiplex PCR assay. The table comes from immuneACCESS by way of TCRdb, which keeps in-frame sequences with V and J called. Part of the clones is missing from these tables; in studies checked, under half for an unresolved V gene and the rest for unknown reasons. The sample has some 20,000 clones on record, about 87% of them singletons. About a quarter of the sample is taken by the ten largest. The input for sequencing was CD4+ or CD8+ T cells sorted from blood, taken in a trial of the OX40 agonist ivuxolimab. Source of these receptors: an adult with an advanced solid tumor such as melanoma, head and neck, liver or kidney cancer.

CDR3 in amino acids: CSVASGTSKREQYF. CDR3 DNA: TGCAGCGTCGCCTCAGGGACTAGCAAGCGCGAGCAGTACTTC. J is TRBJ2-7 and V is TRBV29-1; 9 bases are shared with TRBD2. The CDR3 length is 14 residues. V lost 6 bases to trimming and J lost 6 bases; unmatched junction nucleotides: 12. Germline assignment: CDR1 SQVTM and CDR2 ANQGSEA.

J is TRBJ2-3 and V is TRBV5-5; 9 bases agree with TRBD1. Trimming took 2 bases from V and 1 from J; bases not matched to a gene: 5. CDR3 length: 16 amino acids. The germline gives CDR1 SGHKS, CDR2 YYEKEE (reference sequence). The chain's CDR3 is CASSLRTGDGTDTQYF. CDR3 coding DNA: TGTGCCAGCAGCTTAAGGACAGGGGACGGCACAGATACGCAGTATTTT.

The chain joins TRBV11-2 to TRBJ1-6; maybe TRBD1 (6 bases). The V end lost 4 bases, the J end lost 13 bases, and 14 bases lay between the germline ends. CDR1 and CDR2 from the germline V gene are SGHAT and FQNNGV. The CDR3 runs 13 residues. The chain's CDR3 is CASSSGQLIPLHF. The CDR3 region has the DNA TGTGCCAGCAGCTCCGGACAGCTTATTCCCCTCCACTTT.

The CDR3 loop reads CASSSHRDLPGELFF. The CDR3 DNA follows: TGTGCCAGCAGCTCCCACCGGGACCTCCCTGGGGAGCTGTTTTTT. The J gene is TRBJ2-2, the V gene TRBV7-8; D possibly matches TRBD1 or TRBD2 (5 bases each). Germline V gene lookup returns CDR1 SGHVS and CDR2 FQNEAQ. V was clipped by 4 bases and J by 8 bases, with 17 bases between them. The CDR3 runs 15 residues.

The gene calls are TRBV5-6 and TRBJ1-1; 7 positions agree with TRBD1. Germline lookup yields CDR1 SGHDT and CDR2 YYEEEE. The CDR3 spans 14 residues. Germline trimming cut 3 bases from V and 1 base from J; bases unmatched to any gene: 3. The CDR3 sequence: CASSWDRANTEAFF. The CDR3 DNA is TGTGCCAGCAGCTGGGACAGAGCGAACACTGAAGCTTTCTTT.

The chain has TRBV7-2 and TRBJ1-2; no clear D gene. The length of the CDR3 is 15 residues. V lost 1 base and J 5 bases, leaving 14 bases between the germline ends. Germline CDR1 is SGHTA and CDR2 is FQGNSA. The CDR3 region has the DNA TGTGCCAGCAGCTTAGGGGGTGGCCCTTCTTATGGCTACACCTTC. Its protein product is CASSLGGGPSYGYTF.

This chain links TRBV6-5 with TRBJ1-1; tentative D call: TRBD1 (5 bases). The CDR3 has 13 residues. Germline lookup yields CDR1 MNHEY and CDR2 SVGAGI. The V gene lost 4 bases and the J gene lost 4 bases, with 10 bases spanning the gap. The CDR3 coding sequence is TGTGCCAGCAGTTCCTTCGGGGGCACTGAAGCTTTCTTT. As protein: CASSSFGGTEAFF.

The chain is built from TRBV9 and TRBJ1-2; TRBD1 matches 7 bases. The CDR3 covers 14 residues. J gave up 4 bases and V 3 bases, and 6 bases lay outside the gene matches. Germline values: CDR1 SGDLS, CDR2 YYNGEE. The CDR3 reads CASSEGGGSYGYTF. CDR3 DNA sequence: TGTGCCAGCAGCGAGGGAGGGGGCAGCTATGGCTACACCTTC.

V and J are TRBV28 and TRBJ2-7; no firm D call. V was clipped by 4 bases and J by 6 bases, with 19 bases between them. CDR1 is MDHEN and CDR2 is SYDVKM in the germline V gene. This CDR3 comprises 15 residues. CDR3 sequence: CASSSPRESAREQYF. As DNA, the CDR3 is TGTGCCAGCAGTTCCCCAAGGGAATCGGCACGCGAGCAGTACTTC.

The chain uses TRBV6-5 and TRBJ2-1, with D tentatively TRBD2 (5 bases). V lost 4 bases and J lost 8, with 9 bases in between. The CDR3 totals 12 residues. The germline V gene encodes CDR1 MNHEY and CDR2 SVGAGI. Here the CDR3 reads CASSSTSHEQFF. CDR3 nucleotide sequence: TGTGCCAGCAGTTCCACTAGTCATGAGCAGTTCTTC.

J is TRBJ2-1 and V is TRBV6-5; D is perhaps TRBD1 (6 bases). This CDR3 spans 13 amino acids. The V and J ends lost 6 bases and 6 bases respectively, with 12 bases between them. CDR1 is MNHEY and CDR2 is SVGAGI in the germline V gene. CDR3 nucleotide sequence: TGTGCCAGCAGGCCCCTAGGGGGCAATGAGCAGTTCTTC. It yields the protein CASRPLGGNEQFF.

This sequence joins TRBV27 and TRBJ1-2; tentative D call: TRBD1 (5 bases). CDR1 and CDR2 from the germline V gene are MNHEY and SMNVEV (reference sequence). The CDR3 is made up of 13 amino acids. Deletions cut 2 bases from V and 6 bases from J, with 10 bases between. CDR3 sequence reads: CASSLTGGDGYTF. The CDR3 coding sequence is TGTGCCAGCAGTTTAACGGGGGGAGATGGCTACACCTTC.

The chain has TRBV4-3 and TRBJ2-6, with D perhaps TRBD2 (5 bases). The germline V gene has CDR1 LGHNA and CDR2 YSLEER. V lost 0 bases and J lost 0, with 12 bases in between. The CDR3 runs 18 residues. The CDR3 sequence: CASSQDSSADSGANVLTF. CDR3 bases: TGCGCCAGCAGCCAAGATAGTAGCGCCGACTCTGGGGCCAACGTCCTGACTTTC.

This chain uses TRBV2 with TRBJ2-7; perhaps TRBD1 as D (5 bases). This CDR3 region has 13 residues. From germline, CDR1 is SNHLY and CDR2 FYNNEI. Trimming took 5 bases from V and 3 from J, leaving 11 bases between them. The DNA of the CDR3 is TGTGCCAGCAGTTTCGGACACCTCTACGAGCAGTACTTC. Its translation is CASSFGHLYEQYF. Based on the CDR3 plus reference TRBV2 and TRBJ2-7, the full variable domain is EPEVTQTPSHQVTQMGQEVILRCVPISNHLYFYWYRQILGQKVEFLVSFYNNEISEKSEIFDDQFSVERPDGSNFTLKIRSTKLEDSAMYFCASSFGHLYEQYFGPGTRLTVT.

In this sample, this clone is medium-sized. The J gene is TRBJ1-5, the V gene TRBV7-9; D perhaps matches TRBD1 (5 bases). Trimming took off 5 bases at V and 2 bases at J, with 13 bases between the two ends. The V gene's germline CDR1 is SEHNR and CDR2 FQNEAQ (reference sequence). There are 15 residues in the CDR3. The CDR3 protein is CASSATGPGNQPQHF. Written as DNA, the CDR3 is TGTGCCAGCAGCGCGACGGGACCTGGCAATCAGCCCCAGCATTTT.

The chain is built from TRBV7-2 and TRBJ2-3; tentative D call: TRBD1 (5 bases). Germline lookup yields CDR1 SGHTA and CDR2 FQGNSA. Trimming stripped 3 bases from V and 7 bases from J, with 14 bases between. The CDR3 is 14 amino acids. In nucleotides, the CDR3 is TGTGCCAGCAGCTTTGGTGTAGGGGTCCATACGCAGTATTTT. It specifies CASSFGVGVHTQYF.

The chain is built from TRBV7-8 and TRBJ2-1; D is unresolved. V dropped 4 bases and J dropped 3 bases, with 10 bases sitting between them. The CDR3 totals 14 residues. Germline V CDR1 and CDR2: SGHVS, FQNEAQ. The CDR3 here is CASSYAEFYNEQFF. In DNA form, the CDR3 reads TGTGCCAGCAGCTACGCTGAATTCTACAATGAGCAGTTCTTC.

This clone is a singleton in its sample. This chain connects TRBV9 to TRBJ1-2; unclear D gene. Germline CDR1 is SGDLS and CDR2 is YYNGEE. The CDR3 has 11 amino acids. The V and J ends lost 0 bases and 9 bases respectively, with 6 bases between them. CDR3 residues: CASSVAGSYTF. The DNA of the CDR3 is TGTGCCAGCAGCGTAGCGGGGAGCTACACCTTC.

J is TRBJ2-5 and V is TRBV5-5; D may be TRBD2 (6 bases). This CDR3 region has 14 residues. Germline lookup yields CDR1 SGHKS and CDR2 YYEKEE (reference sequence). V lost 2 bases, J lost 5 bases, and 13 bases lay in between. CDR3 sequence: CASSFWGGAETQYF. The DNA of the CDR3 is TGTGCCAGCAGCTTCTGGGGCGGGGCGGAGACCCAGTACTTC.

The chain couples TRBV27 to TRBJ2-7; D might be TRBD2 (6 bases). Germline assignment: CDR1 MNHEY and CDR2 SMNVEV (reference sequence). V shed 5 bases and J shed 3 bases, with 11 bases lying between them. The CDR3 is made up of 13 amino acids. CDR3 loop: CASSPLGGYEQYF. The CDR3 coding sequence is TGTGCCAGCAGTCCTCTGGGGGGCTACGAGCAGTACTTC.

A single count supports this clone. The chain carries TRBV27 and TRBJ2-5; possibly TRBD1 for D (5 bases). The length of the CDR3 is 14 residues. Germline CDR1 is MNHEY and CDR2 is SMNVEV (reference sequence). Between the trimmed V and J ends, which lost 4 bases and 12 bases, there was a span of 21 bases. In DNA, the CDR3 is TGTGCCAGCAGTTGGGGCGGCGCTTCATATTTGGAGTACTTC. Protein: CASSWGGASYLEYF.

The CDR3 DNA follows: TGTGCCAGCAGGGGGGGGACCAGTACCTATAATTCACCCCTCCACTTT. Amino acids: CASRGGTSTYNSPLHF. The J gene is TRBJ1-6, the V gene TRBV2; D is possibly TRBD1 (5 bases). The CDR3 covers 16 residues. Deletions cut 6 bases from V and 2 bases from J, with 14 bases between. Germline CDR1 SNHLY, CDR2 FYNNEI.

The V and J genes are TRBV19 and TRBJ1-3, with D unresolved. The CDR3 consists of 17 residues. The germline CDR1 and CDR2 sequences are LNHDA and SQIVND (reference sequence). V lost 2 bases and J lost 0, with 14 bases in between. CDR3: CASSISGLDRSGNTIYF. The DNA for the CDR3 is TGTGCCAGTAGTATATCAGGACTCGACCGCTCTGGAAACACCATATATTTT.

The J gene is TRBJ2-5, the V gene TRBV18, with 7 nucleotides matching TRBD1. The CDR3 runs to 16 residues. Germline values: CDR1 KGHSH, CDR2 LQKENI. With V trimmed by 3 bases and J by 5 bases, 12 bases remained unmatched. This chain's CDR3 is CASSPKNRGWRETQYF. The DNA of the CDR3 is TGTGCCAGCTCACCCAAAAACAGGGGCTGGAGGGAGACCCAGTACTTC.

The chain is built from TRBV7-9 and TRBJ1-4; D ambiguous. The CDR3 loop spans 13 amino acids. Germline V gives CDR1 SEHNR, CDR2 FQNEAQ (reference sequence). Trimming cost V 3 bases and J 7 bases, with 9 bases left between them. CDR3 region: CASSLGGSEKLFF. DNA of the CDR3: TGTGCCAGCAGCTTGGGTGGAAGTGAAAAACTGTTTTTT.

The gene calls are TRBV27 and TRBJ2-1; TRBD2 aligns across 7 bases. The germline CDR1 and CDR2 sequences are MNHEY and SMNVEV (reference sequence). The length of the CDR3 is 15 residues. Losses at the gene ends were 7 bases for V and 2 bases for J; bases not matched to a gene: 8. The CDR3 nucleotides read TGTGCCAGCAACCCTGGGGGGGGTACCTACAATGAGCAGTTCTTC. As protein: CASNPGGGTYNEQFF.

This rearrangement joins TRBV27 to TRBJ2-5, with 7 bases aligning to TRBD2. The J call is uncertain, as TRBJ2-7 better fits the DNA end. This CDR3 is built from 13 residues. Germline loops: CDR1 MNHEY, CDR2 SMNVEV (reference sequence). Written as DNA, the CDR3 is TGTGCCAGCAGTTTATCGGGGGGGAACGAGCAGTACTTC. This gives the protein CASSLSGGNEQYF.

The rearrangement uses TRBV28 and TRBJ1-5, with TRBD1 identical over 9 bases. The J segment lost 5 bases and the V segment lost 8 bases, leaving 7 bases of the junction unmatched. The CDR3 sequence is 14 residues long. Germline CDR1 and CDR2: MDHEN and SYDVKM. The CDR3 sequence is CASRTGERDQPQHF. CDR3 coding DNA: TGTGCCAGCCGGACAGGGGAAAGAGATCAGCCCCAGCATTTT.

In this sample, this clone turned up once. This CDR3 reads CASSLDLQEITGELFF. CDR3 coding DNA: TGTGCCAGCAGCTTAGATCTCCAGGAGATCACCGGGGAGCTGTTTTTT. V usage is TRBV11-3 and J usage is TRBJ2-2; no firm D call. Trimming took 0 bases from V and 4 from J, leaving 12 bases between them. CDR3 size: 16 residues. Per germline, CDR1 SGHNT and CDR2 YENEEA.

The V and J genes are TRBV7-9 and TRBJ1-1, with D unclear. The CDR3 consists of 9 residues. Germline assignment: CDR1 SEHNR and CDR2 FQNEAQ (reference sequence). V lost 5 bases to trimming and J lost 11 bases, with 6 bases between them. The CDR3 region has the DNA TGTGCCAGCAGCGTGGAGGCTTTCTTT. It encodes CASSVEAFF. Together with reference TRBV7-9 and TRBJ1-1, the CDR3 gives the full variable domain: DTGVSQNPRHKITKRGQNVTFRCDPISEHNRLYWYRQTLGQGPEFLTYFQNEAQLEKSRLLSDRFSAERPKGSFSTLEIQRTEQGDSAMYLCASSVEAFFGQGTRLTVV.

The J gene is TRBJ2-2, the V gene TRBV9; the D call may be TRBD1 or TRBD2 (5 bases each). V was shortened by 3 bases and J by 2 bases, with 14 bases between the two germline ends. The CDR3 contains 16 residues. CDR1 is SGDLS and CDR2 is YYNGEE in the germline V gene. CDR3 protein: CASSGVEGRNTGELFF. Here the CDR3 DNA reads TGTGCCAGCAGCGGTGTTGAGGGGCGAAACACCGGGGAGCTGTTTTTT.

This chain connects TRBV6-1 to TRBJ2-5; TRBD2 is a possible D gene (6 bases). The V and J ends lost 6 bases and 1 base respectively, with 12 bases between them. The CDR3 length is 14 residues. Germline V gene data show CDR1 as MNHNS and CDR2 as SASEGT. The DNA for the CDR3 is TGTGCCAGCAGCCCCGGGGGAACCCAAGAGACCCAGTACTTC. It specifies CASSPGGTQETQYF.